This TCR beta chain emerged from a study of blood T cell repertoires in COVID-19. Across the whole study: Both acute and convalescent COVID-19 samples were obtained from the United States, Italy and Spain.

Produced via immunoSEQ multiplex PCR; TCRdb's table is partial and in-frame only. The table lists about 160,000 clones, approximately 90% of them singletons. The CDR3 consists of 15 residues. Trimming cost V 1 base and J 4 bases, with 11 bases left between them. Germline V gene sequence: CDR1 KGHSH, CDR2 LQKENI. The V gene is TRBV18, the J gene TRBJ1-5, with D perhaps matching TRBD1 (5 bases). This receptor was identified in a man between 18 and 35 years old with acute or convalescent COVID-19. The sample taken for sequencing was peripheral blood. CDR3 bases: TGTGCCAGCTCACCACGGCAGGGTGGGAATCAGCCCCAGCATTTT. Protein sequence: CASSPRQGGNQPQHF.